This T cell receptor beta chain was identified during a study of control samples from healthy donors and cancer patients. This table comes from immunoSEQ multiplex PCR, and its TCRdb copy is limited to in-frame clones, with some not included. Among about 150,000 clones listed, approximately 93% were seen once. Trimming took off 2 bases at V and 9 bases at J, with 12 bases between the two ends. The CDR3 spans 13 residues. Germline V gene sequence: CDR1 SGHNT, CDR2 YYREEE (reference sequence). This chain connects TRBV5-4 to TRBJ2-1; TRBD2 might be the D (5 bases). The TCR comes from a man aged 18 to 30 in good health. The sample consisted of blood. CDR3 DNA: TGTGCCAGCAGCTTCCTTAGCGAGACTGAGCAGTTCTTC. It codes for CASSFLSETEQFF.